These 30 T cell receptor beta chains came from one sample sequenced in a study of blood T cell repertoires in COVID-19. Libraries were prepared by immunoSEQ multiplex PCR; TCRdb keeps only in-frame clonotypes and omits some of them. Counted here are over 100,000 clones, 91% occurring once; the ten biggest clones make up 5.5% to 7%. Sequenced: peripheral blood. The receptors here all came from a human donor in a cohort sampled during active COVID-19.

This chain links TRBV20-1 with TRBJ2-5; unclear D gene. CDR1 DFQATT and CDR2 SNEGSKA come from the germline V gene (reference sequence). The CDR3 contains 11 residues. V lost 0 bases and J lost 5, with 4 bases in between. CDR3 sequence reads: CSARERETQYF. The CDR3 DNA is TGCAGTGCTAGAGAGCGGGAGACCCAGTACTTC.

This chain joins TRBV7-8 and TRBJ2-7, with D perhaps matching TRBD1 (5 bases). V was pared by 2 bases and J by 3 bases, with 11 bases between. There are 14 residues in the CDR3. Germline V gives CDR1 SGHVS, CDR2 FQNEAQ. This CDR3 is CASSLQGSGYEQYF. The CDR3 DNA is TGTGCCAGCAGCTTACAGGGTTCGGGCTACGAGCAGTACTTC.

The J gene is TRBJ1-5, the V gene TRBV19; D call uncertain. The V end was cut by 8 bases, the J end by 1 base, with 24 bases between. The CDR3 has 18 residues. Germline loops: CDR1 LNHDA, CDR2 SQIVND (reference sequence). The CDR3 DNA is TGTGCCAGTTCCCTGCGGGGAGTGGAGTCGTGGAGCAATCAGCCCCAGCATTTT. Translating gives CASSLRGVESWSNQPQHF.

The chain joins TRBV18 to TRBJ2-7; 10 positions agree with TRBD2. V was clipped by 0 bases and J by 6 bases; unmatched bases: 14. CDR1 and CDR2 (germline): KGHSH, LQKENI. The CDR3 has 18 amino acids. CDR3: CASSPPLRPSGSPSEQYF. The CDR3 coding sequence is TGTGCCAGCTCACCACCCCTCCGTCCTAGCGGGAGCCCATCCGAGCAGTACTTC.

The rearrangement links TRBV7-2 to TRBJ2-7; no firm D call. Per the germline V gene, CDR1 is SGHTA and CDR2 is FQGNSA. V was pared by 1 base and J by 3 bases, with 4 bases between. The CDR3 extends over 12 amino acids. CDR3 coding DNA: TGTGCCAGCAGCTTAGGCTACTACGAGCAGTACTTC. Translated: CASSLGYYEQYF.

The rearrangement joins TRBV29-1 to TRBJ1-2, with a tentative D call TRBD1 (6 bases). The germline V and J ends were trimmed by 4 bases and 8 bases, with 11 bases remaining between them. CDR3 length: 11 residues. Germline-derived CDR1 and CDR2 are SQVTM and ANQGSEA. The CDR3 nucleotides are TGCAGCGTTGTCAGGGGTAACGGCTACACCTTC. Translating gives CSVVRGNGYTF.

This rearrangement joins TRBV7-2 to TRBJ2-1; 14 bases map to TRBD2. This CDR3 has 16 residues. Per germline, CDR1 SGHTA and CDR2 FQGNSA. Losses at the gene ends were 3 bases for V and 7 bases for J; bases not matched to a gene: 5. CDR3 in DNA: TGTGCCAGCAGCTTCCAGACTAGCGGGGGGGTGAATGAGCAGTTCTTC. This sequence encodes CASSFQTSGGVNEQFF.

CDR3 amino acids: CASNPSGGGTDTQYF. The CDR3 nucleotides read TGTGCCAGCAATCCTAGCGGGGGGGGTACAGATACGCAGTATTTT. This sequence joins TRBV27 and TRBJ2-3; 12 bases map to TRBD2. The CDR3 covers 15 residues. Germline-derived CDR1 and CDR2 are MNHEY and SMNVEV (reference sequence). V was clipped by 7 bases and J by 3 bases; unmatched bases: 5.

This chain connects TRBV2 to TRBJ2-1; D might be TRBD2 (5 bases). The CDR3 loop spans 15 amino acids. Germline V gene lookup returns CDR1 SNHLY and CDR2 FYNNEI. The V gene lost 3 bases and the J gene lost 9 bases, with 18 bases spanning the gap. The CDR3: CASSDGELAPGEQFF. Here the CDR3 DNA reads TGTGCCAGCAGTGATGGTGAGCTAGCCCCAGGTGAGCAGTTCTTC.

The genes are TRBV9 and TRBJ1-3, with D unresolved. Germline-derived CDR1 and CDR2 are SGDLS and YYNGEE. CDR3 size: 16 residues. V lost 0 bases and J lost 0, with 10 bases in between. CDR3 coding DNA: TGTGCCAGCAGCGTAGAATTTTCCAGCTCTGGAAACACCATATATTTT. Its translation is CASSVEFSSSGNTIYF.

This chain's CDR3 is CASSERTQQGGNYGYTF. CDR3 DNA: TGTGCCAGCAGTGAACGGACCCAACAGGGGGGTAACTATGGCTACACCTTC. V gene TRBV2 combines with J gene TRBJ1-2, with 8 nucleotides matching TRBD1. V gave up 2 bases and J gave up 1 base; unmatched junction bases: 9. The CDR3 covers 17 residues. CDR1 SNHLY and CDR2 FYNNEI come from the germline V gene.

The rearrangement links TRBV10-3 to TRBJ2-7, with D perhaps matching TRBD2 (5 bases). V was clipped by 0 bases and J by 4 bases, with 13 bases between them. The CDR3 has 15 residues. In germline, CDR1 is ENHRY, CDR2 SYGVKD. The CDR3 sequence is CAISESFGVGYEQYF. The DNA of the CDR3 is TGTGCCATCAGTGAGTCGTTCGGGGTTGGGTACGAGCAGTACTTC.

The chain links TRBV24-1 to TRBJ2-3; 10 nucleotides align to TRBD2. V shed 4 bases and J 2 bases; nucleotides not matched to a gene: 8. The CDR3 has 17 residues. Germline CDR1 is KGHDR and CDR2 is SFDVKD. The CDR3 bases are TGTGCCACCAGTGACCCGGGTAGCGGGGGGTCCACAGATACGCAGTATTTT. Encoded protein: CATSDPGSGGSTDTQYF.

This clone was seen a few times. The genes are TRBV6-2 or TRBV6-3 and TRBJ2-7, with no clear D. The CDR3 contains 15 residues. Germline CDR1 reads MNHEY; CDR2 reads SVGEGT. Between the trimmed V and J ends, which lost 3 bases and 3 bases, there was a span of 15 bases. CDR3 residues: CASSYSSSEYYEQYF. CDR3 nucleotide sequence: TGTGCCAGCAGTTATAGCTCCTCCGAATACTACGAGCAGTACTTC.

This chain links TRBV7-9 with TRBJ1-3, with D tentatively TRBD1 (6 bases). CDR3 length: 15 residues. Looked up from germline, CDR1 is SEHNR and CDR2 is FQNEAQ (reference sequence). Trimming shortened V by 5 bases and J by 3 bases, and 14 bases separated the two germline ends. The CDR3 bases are TGTGCCAGCAGCCCTGGGACATCGGGTGGAAACACCATATATTTT. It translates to CASSPGTSGGNTIYF.

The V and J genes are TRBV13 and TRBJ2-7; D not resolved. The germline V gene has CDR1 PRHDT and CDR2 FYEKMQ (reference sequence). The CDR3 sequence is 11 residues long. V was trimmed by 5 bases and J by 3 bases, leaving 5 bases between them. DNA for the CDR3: TGTGCCAGCAGCGCGAGCTACGAGCAGTACTTC. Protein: CASSASYEQYF.

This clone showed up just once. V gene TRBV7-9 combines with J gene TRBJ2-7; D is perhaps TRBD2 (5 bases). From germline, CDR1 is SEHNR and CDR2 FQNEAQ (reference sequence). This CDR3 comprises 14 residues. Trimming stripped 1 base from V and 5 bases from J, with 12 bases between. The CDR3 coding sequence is TGTGCCAGCAGCTTAGGGACTCCCAAGGACGAGCAGTACTTC. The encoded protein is CASSLGTPKDEQYF.

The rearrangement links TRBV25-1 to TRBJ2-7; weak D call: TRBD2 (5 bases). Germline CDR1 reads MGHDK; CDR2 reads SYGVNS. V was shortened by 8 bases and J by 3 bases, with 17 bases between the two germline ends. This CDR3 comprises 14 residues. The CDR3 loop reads CASSAWGDNYEQYF. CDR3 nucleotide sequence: TGTGCCAGCTCCGCCTGGGGAGATAACTACGAGCAGTACTTC.

The CDR3 DNA sequence: TGTGCCAGCAGCTTGATCTCCGGGACAGGGAACTACTATGGCTACACCTTC. Its translation is CASSLISGTGNYYGYTF. The chain has TRBV5-6 and TRBJ1-2; 9 nucleotides line up with TRBD1. Unmatched junction bases numbered 10, after V lost 1 base and J lost 3 bases. Looked up from germline, CDR1 is SGHDT and CDR2 is YYEEEE. This CDR3 is built from 17 residues.

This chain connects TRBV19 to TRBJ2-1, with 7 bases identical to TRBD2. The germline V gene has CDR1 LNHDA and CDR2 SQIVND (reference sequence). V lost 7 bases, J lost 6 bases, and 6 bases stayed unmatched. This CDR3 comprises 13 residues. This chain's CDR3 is CASTRDYGNEQFF. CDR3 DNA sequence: TGTGCCAGTACTCGGGACTACGGCAATGAGCAGTTCTTC.

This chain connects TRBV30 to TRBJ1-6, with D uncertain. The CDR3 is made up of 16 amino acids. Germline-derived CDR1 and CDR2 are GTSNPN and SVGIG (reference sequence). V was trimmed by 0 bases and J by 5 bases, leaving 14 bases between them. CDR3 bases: TGTGCCTGGAGTGTAATAGGACGGGGAGATAATTCACCCCTCCACTTT. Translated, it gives CAWSVIGRGDNSPLHF.

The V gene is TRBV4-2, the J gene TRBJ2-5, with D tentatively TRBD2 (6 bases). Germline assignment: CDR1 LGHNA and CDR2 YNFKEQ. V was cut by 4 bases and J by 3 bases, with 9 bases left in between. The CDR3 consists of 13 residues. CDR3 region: CASSRPGEETQYF. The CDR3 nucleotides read TGTGCCAGCAGCCGGCCGGGGGAAGAGACCCAGTACTTC.

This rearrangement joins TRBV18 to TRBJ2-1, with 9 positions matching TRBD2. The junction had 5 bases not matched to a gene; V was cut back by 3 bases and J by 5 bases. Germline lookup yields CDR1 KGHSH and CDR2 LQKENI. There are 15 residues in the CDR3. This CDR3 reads CASSPTSGRNNEQFF. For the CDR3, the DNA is TGTGCCAGCTCACCTACTAGCGGGCGGAACAATGAGCAGTTCTTC. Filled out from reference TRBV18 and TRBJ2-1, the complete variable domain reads NAGVMQNPRHLVRRRGQEARLRCSPMKGHSHVYWYRQLPEEGLKFMVYLQKENIIDESGMPKERFSAEFPKEGPSILRIQQVVRGDSAAYFCASSPTSGRNNEQFFGPGTRLTVL.

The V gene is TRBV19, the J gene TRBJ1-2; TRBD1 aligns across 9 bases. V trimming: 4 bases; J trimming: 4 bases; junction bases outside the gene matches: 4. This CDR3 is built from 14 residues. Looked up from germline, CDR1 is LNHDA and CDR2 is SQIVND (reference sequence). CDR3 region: CASSTTGGVYGYTF. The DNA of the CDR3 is TGTGCCAGTAGTACTACAGGGGGCGTCTATGGCTACACCTTC.

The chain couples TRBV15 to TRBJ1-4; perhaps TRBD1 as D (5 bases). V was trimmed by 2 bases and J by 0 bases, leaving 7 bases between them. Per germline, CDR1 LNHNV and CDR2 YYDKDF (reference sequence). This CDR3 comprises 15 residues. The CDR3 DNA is TGTGCCACCAGCAGATCGGGGGCAACTAATGAAAAACTGTTTTTT. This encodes CATSRSGATNEKLFF.

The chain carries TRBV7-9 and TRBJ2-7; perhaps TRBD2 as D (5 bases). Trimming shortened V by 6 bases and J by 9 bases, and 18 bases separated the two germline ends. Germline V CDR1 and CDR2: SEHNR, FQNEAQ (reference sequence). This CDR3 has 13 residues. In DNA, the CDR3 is TGTGCCAGCAGTCCTCAGACGGGGTCGGGGCAGTACTTC. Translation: CASSPQTGSGQYF.

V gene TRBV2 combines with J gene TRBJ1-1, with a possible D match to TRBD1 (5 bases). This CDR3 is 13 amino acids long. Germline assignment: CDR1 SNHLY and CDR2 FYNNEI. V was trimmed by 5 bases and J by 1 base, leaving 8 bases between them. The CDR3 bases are TGTGCCAGCAGTTTAACAGGGAACACTGAAGCTTTCTTT. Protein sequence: CASSLTGNTEAFF.

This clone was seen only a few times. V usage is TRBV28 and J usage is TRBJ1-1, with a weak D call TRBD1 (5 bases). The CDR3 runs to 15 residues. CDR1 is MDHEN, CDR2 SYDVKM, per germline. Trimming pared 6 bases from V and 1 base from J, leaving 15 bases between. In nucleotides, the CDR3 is TGTGCCAGCAGGGGGGGGGAGGCGCGGAACACTGAAGCTTTCTTT. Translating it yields CASRGGEARNTEAFF.

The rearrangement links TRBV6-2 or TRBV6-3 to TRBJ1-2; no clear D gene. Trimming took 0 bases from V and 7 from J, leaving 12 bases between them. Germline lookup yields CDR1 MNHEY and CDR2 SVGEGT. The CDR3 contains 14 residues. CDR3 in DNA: TGTGCCAGCAGTTACTCGACGGGTCGAACTGGCTACACCTTC. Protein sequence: CASSYSTGRTGYTF.

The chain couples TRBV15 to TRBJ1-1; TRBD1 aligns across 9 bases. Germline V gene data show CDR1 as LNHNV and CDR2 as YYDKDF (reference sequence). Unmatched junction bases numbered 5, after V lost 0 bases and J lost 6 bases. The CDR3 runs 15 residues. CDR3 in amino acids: CATSRDLGTGSEAFF. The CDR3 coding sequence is TGTGCCACCAGCAGAGACCTCGGGACAGGGTCTGAAGCTTTCTTT.